The present TCR beta chain was sequenced within a study of blood T cell repertoires in COVID-19. Study at large: Both acute and convalescent COVID-19 samples were obtained from the United States, Italy and Spain. PBMCs, B-cell-depleted T cells, or T cells were the source of the cDNA or gDNA that made up the material.

As handled by the study authors: Scientists estimated how many nucleated cells there were by amplifying reference gene primers. Generated by immunoSEQ multiplex PCR, the TCRdb table keeps only in-frame clones and is missing some. From that table come the V and J calls and clone size; the DNA was used to work out D and trimming. This sample has approximately 62,000 clones, with 85% to 90% found just once. This clonotype was sampled from a human donor with active COVID-19. The donor label of this sample is uncertain. The sequencing sample was made of peripheral blood.

CDR3 nucleotides: TGCGCCAGCAGCCAAGATCGCGGACAGAGTAACTATGGCTACACCTTC. Translated: CASSQDRGQSNYGYTF. The chain couples TRBV4-1 to TRBJ1-2; a possible D gene is TRBD1 (6 bases). With 0 bases removed from V and 1 base from J, the gap between germline ends came to 12 bases. This CDR3 has 16 amino acids. Germline V gene lookup returns CDR1 MGHRA and CDR2 YSYEKL.